The 7 T cell receptor beta chains below were found in one sample sequenced in a study of CD8+CD57+ T cells in acquired aplastic anemia. Patients selected for sequencing had displayed CD8+CD57+ cell expansion by flow cytometry. Genomic DNA templated the TCR beta VDJ and CDR3 profiling. One entry per CDR3 protein, called by TCRdb with MiXCR from the reads. Here the sample spans around 430,000 distinct CDR3 sequences, around 33% being singletons. Sample: sorted CD4+, CD8+, or CD8+CD57+ T cells (not recorded which) from PBMCs. Receptors originate from a human donor with aplastic anemia.

This clonotype was picked up a small number of times. This chain links TRBV2 with TRBJ2-7; possible D gene TRBD1, 5 bases. Germline V gives CDR1 SNHLY, CDR2 FYNNEI. The ends were cut back, 6 bases at V and 0 bases at J, with 15 bases in the middle. The CDR3 runs 15 residues. The DNA of the CDR3 is TGTGCCAGCAGGCTCAGGGCACTGAGCTCCTACGAGCAGTACTTC. Encoded protein: CASRLRALSSYEQYF.

This clonotype has just a few counts. The chain carries TRBV11-1 and TRBJ2-1; 15 nucleotides line up with TRBD2. The J segment lost 7 bases and the V segment lost 9 bases, leaving 16 bases of the junction unmatched. CDR1 and CDR2 from the germline V gene are SGHAT and FQDESV (reference sequence). The length of the CDR3 is 18 residues. CDR3 coding DNA: TGTGCCAGTAGCCCACCAGGGACTAGCGGGGGGATAAGGAATGAGCAGTTCTTC. Amino acids: CASSPPGTSGGIRNEQFF.

As regards this clonotype: The junction departs from the called germline gene at one end, perhaps through a read error. The chain has TRBV29-1 and TRBJ1-3, with 9 bases that match TRBD1. The CDR3 has 14 residues. The germline gives CDR1 SQVTM, CDR2 ANQGSEA. Here the CDR3 DNA reads TGCAGCGTCGAGGGACAGGGACTTGGAGACACCATATATTTT. Encoded protein: CSVEGQGLGDTIYF.

The rearrangement links TRBV19 to TRBJ1-2, with D possibly being TRBD1 (6 bases). With 11 bases removed from V and 3 bases from J, the gap between germline ends came to 16 bases. The CDR3 spans 13 residues. Germline values: CDR1 LNHDA, CDR2 SQIVND (reference sequence). The CDR3 DNA sequence: TGTGCCTGGAGTGTACACAGGGACTATGGCTACACCTTC. This sequence encodes CAWSVHRDYGYTF. The full variable domain, completed using reference TRBV19 and TRBJ1-2, is DGGITQSPKYLFRKEGQNVTLSCEQNLNHDAMYWYRQDPGQGLRLIYYSQIVNDFQKGDIAEGYSVSREKKESFPLTVTSAQKNPTAFYLCAWSVHRDYGYTFGSGTRLTVV.

The CDR3 here is CASSLAAASSYNEQFF. CDR3 DNA: TGTGCCAGCAGCTTAGCAGCGGCTAGCTCCTACAATGAGCAGTTCTTC. This chain joins TRBV7-8 and TRBJ2-1, with a tentative D call TRBD2 (5 bases). V was clipped by 0 bases and J by 0 bases, with 9 bases between them. Germline V CDR1 and CDR2: SGHVS, FQNEAQ. There are 16 residues in the CDR3. The whole variable domain, remainder taken from reference TRBV7-8 and TRBJ2-1, is GAGVSQSPRYKVAKRGQDVALRCDPISGHVSLFWYQQALGQGPEFLTYFQNEAQLDKSGLPSDRFFAERPEGSVSTLKIQRTQQEDSAVYLCASSLAAASSYNEQFFGPGTRLTVL.

The J gene is TRBJ2-3, the V gene TRBV5-1; 8 nucleotides align to TRBD2. Germline-derived CDR1 and CDR2 are SGHRS and YFSETQ. The ends lost 2 bases at V and 5 bases at J; junction bases unmatched: 7. This CDR3 is 15 amino acids long. DNA for the CDR3: TGCGCCAGCAGCTTTATAGCGGGGCTTGTAGATACGCAGTATTTT. Amino acid sequence: CASSFIAGLVDTQYF. The full variable domain, completed using reference TRBV5-1 and TRBJ2-3, is KAGVTQTPRYLIKTRGQQVTLSCSPISGHRSVSWYQQTPGQGLQFLFEYFSETQRNKGNFPGRFSGRQFSNSRSEMNVSTLELGDSALYLCASSFIAGLVDTQYFGPGTRLTVL.

This clonotype was seen repeatedly, ten times or more. The chain links TRBV9 to TRBJ2-3; unclear D gene. The CDR3 is 13 amino acids. V lost 5 bases to trimming and J lost 2 bases, with 9 bases between them. CDR1 and CDR2 from the germline V gene are SGDLS and YYNGEE. The CDR3 DNA sequence: TGTGCCAGCAGGGGTGACTCCACAGATACGCAGTATTTT. This codes for CASRGDSTDTQYF.